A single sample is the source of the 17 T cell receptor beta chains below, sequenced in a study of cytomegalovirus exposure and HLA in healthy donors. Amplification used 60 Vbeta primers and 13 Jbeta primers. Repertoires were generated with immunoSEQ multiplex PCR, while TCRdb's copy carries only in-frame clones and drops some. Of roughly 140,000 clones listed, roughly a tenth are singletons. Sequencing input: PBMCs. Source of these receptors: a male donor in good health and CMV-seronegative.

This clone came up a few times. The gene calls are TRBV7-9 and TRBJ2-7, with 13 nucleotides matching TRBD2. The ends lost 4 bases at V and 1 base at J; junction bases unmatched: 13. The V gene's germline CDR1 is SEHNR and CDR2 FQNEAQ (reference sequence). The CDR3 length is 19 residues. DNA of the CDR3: TGTGCCAGCAGCTCCTACTTACTAGCGGGAGGGCCTCGTTCCTACGAGCAGTACTTC. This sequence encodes CASSSYLLAGGPRSYEQYF.

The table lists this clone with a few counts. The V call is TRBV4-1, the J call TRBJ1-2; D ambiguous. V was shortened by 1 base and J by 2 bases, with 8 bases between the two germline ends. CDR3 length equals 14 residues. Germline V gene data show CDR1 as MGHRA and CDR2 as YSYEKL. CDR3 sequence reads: CASSQGVVNYGYTF. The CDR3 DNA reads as TGCGCCAGCAGCCAAGGAGTTGTCAACTATGGCTACACCTTC.

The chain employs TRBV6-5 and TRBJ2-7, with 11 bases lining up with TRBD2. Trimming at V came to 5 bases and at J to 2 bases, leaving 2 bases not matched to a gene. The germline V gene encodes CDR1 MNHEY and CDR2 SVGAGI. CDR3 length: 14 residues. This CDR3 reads CASSVAGGPYEQYF. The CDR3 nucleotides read TGTGCCAGCAGTGTAGCGGGAGGGCCCTACGAGCAGTACTTC.

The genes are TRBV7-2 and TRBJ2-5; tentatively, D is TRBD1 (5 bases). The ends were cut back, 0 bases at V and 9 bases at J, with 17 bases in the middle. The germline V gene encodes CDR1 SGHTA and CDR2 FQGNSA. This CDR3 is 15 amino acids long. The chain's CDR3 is CASSLAGKREGAQYF. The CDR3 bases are TGTGCCAGCAGCTTAGCGGGGAAAAGAGAAGGGGCCCAGTACTTC.

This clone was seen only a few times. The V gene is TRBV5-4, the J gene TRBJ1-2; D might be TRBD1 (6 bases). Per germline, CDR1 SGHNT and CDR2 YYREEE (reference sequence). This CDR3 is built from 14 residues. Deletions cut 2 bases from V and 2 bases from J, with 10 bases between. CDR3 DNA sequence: TGTGCCAGCAGCTTTGCTGGGGGCAACTATGGCTACACCTTC. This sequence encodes CASSFAGGNYGYTF.

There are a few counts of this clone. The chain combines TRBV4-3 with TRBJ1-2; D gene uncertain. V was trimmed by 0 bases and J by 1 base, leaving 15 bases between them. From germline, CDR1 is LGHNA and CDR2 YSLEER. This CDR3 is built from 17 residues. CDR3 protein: CASSQDRGTEINYGYTF. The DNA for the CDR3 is TGCGCCAGCAGCCAAGATCGGGGTACAGAGATTAACTATGGCTACACCTTC.

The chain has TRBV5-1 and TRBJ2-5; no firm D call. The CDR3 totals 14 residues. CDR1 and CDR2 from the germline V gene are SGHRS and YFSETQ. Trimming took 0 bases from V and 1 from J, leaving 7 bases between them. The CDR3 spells CASSLDSRQETQYF. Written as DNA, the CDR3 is TGCGCCAGCAGCTTGGATTCGCGCCAAGAGACCCAGTACTTC.

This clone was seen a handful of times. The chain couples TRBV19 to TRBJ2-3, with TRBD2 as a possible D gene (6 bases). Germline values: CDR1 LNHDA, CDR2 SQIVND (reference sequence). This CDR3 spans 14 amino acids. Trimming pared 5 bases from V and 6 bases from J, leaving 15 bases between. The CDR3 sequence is CASSGGAGFDTQYF. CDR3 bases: TGTGCCAGTAGTGGCGGGGCTGGTTTTGATACGCAGTATTTT.

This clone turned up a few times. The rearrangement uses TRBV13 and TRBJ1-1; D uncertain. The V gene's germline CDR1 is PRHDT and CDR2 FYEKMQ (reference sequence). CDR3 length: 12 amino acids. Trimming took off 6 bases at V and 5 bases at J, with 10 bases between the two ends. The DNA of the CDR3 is TGTGCCAGCAGTGAAGTCCAGACTGAAGCTTTCTTT. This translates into CASSEVQTEAFF.

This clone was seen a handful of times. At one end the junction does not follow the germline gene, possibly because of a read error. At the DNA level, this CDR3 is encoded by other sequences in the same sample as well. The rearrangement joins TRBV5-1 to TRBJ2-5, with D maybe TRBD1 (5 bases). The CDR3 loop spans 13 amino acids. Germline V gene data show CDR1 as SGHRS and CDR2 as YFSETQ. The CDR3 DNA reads TGCGCTAGCAGTTTGAGACAGTTTGAGACCCAGTACTTC. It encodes CASSLRQFETQYF.

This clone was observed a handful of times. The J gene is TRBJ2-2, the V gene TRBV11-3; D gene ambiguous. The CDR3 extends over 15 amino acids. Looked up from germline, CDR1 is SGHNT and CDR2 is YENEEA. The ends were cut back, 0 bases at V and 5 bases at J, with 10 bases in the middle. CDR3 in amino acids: CASSLETRITGELFF. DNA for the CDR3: TGTGCCAGCAGCTTAGAGACCAGGATAACCGGGGAGCTGTTTTTT.

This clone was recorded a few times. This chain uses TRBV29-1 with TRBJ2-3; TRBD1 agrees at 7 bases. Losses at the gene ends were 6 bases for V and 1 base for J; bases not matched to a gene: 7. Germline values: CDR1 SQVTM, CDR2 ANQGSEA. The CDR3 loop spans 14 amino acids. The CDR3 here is CSVATGTGTDTQYF. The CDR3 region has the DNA TGCAGCGTAGCGACAGGGACCGGCACAGATACGCAGTATTTT.

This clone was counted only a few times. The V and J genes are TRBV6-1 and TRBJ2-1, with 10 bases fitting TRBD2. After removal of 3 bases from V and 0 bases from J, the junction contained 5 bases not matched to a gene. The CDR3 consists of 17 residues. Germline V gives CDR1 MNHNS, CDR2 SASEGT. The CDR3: CASSEALAGTSYNEQFF. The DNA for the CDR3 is TGTGCCAGCAGTGAGGCACTAGCGGGGACCTCCTACAATGAGCAGTTCTTC.

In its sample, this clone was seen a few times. CDR3 protein: CASSYSGGGPGNTIYF. As DNA, the CDR3 is TGTGCCAGCAGTTACTCGGGTGGAGGGCCTGGAAACACCATATATTTT. The V call is TRBV6-5, the J call TRBJ1-3; D uncertain. The V end was cut by 0 bases, the J end by 2 bases, with 11 bases between. The CDR3 covers 16 residues. Looked up from germline, CDR1 is MNHEY and CDR2 is SVGAGI.

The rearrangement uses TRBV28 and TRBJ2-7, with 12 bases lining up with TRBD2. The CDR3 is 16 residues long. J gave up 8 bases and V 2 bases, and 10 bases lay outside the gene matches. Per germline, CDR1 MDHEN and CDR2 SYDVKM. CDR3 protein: CASSLTTTTSGGKQYF. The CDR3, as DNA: TGTGCCAGCAGTTTAACCACCACGACTAGCGGGGGTAAGCAGTACTTC.

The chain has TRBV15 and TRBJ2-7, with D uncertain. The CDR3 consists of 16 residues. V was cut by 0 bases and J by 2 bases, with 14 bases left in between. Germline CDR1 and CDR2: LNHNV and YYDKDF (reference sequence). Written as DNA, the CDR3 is TGTGCCACCAGCAGAGATCAAGGTAACGGAGCCTACGAGCAGTACTTC. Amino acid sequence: CATSRDQGNGAYEQYF.

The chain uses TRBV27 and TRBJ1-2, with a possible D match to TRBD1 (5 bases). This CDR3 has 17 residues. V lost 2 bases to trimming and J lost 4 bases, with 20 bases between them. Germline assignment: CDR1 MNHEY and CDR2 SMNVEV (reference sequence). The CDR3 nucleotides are TGTGCCAGCAGTTTACAGGCGGGACGGTATAAATCCTATGGCTACACCTTC. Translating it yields CASSLQAGRYKSYGYTF.